The rows below give T cell receptor beta chains drawn from one sample of a study of T-cell memory formation after mild COVID-19. TCRdb passed the 5' RACE reads through MiXCR, listing each CDR3 protein once. Of 110,000 or so distinct CDR3 sequences detected, over 20% appear once; the ten largest clones hold under 50%. The source material was PBMCs or a T cell subset sorted from them (not recorded which). The receptors shown here come from a man aged 18 to 29 who had mild COVID-19 (a few samples of this study predate the infection). Cell type and time point are not known. CDR3s leave out the opening cysteine and the closing phenylalanine or tryptophan. The order of the fields is V gene, J gene, clone size, D gene, CDR3 protein. A D gene is named only where the DNA matches it firmly. Only part of the rows carry a size: once, few, many, or a class if the clone is expanded.

v_call: TRBV7-2
j_call: TRBJ2-1
clone_size: many
d_call: -
cdr3_aa: ASSPAINEQF

v_call: TRBV5-1
j_call: TRBJ2-3
clone_size: -
d_call: TRBD2
cdr3_aa: ASSLDSGGNADTQY

v_call: TRBV5-1
j_call: TRBJ1-1
clone_size: -
d_call: -
cdr3_aa: ASSTGASEAF

v_call: TRBV27
j_call: TRBJ1-6
clone_size: -
d_call: TRBD1
cdr3_aa: ASSLSRTGGSPLH

v_call: TRBV2
j_call: TRBJ2-1
clone_size: few
d_call: TRBD2
cdr3_aa: ASNPAGGPGEQF

v_call: TRBV5-1
j_call: TRBJ1-1
clone_size: -
d_call: TRBD1
cdr3_aa: ASSLGDGTGEAF

v_call: TRBV7-2
j_call: TRBJ1-5
clone_size: -
d_call: -
cdr3_aa: ARSLEGGQRPQH

v_call: TRBV20-1
j_call: TRBJ2-7
clone_size: few
d_call: -
cdr3_aa: SAPLGVRDAAYEQY

v_call: TRBV7-9
j_call: TRBJ1-5
clone_size: -
d_call: -
cdr3_aa: ASSLETSQPQH

v_call: TRBV28
j_call: TRBJ1-1
clone_size: -
d_call: TRBD1
cdr3_aa: ASSATGGVTEAF

v_call: TRBV19
j_call: TRBJ2-2
clone_size: few
d_call: -
cdr3_aa: ASRGLYTGELF

v_call: TRBV12-3/TRBV12-4
j_call: TRBJ1-1
clone_size: -
d_call: -
cdr3_aa: ASSPGGGAAF

v_call: TRBV11-2
j_call: TRBJ1-1
clone_size: -
d_call: -
cdr3_aa: ASSLEGGLNTEAF

v_call: TRBV7-2
j_call: TRBJ1-1
clone_size: -
d_call: TRBD1
cdr3_aa: ASSLRTQGAEAF

v_call: TRBV30
j_call: TRBJ2-7
clone_size: few
d_call: TRBD1
cdr3_aa: AWGDRNPY

v_call: TRBV6-2/TRBV6-3
j_call: TRBJ1-2
clone_size: few
d_call: TRBD1
cdr3_aa: ASSYSTGVYGYT

v_call: TRBV19
j_call: TRBJ1-1
clone_size: few
d_call: TRBD1
cdr3_aa: ASSPSGGTDTEAF

v_call: TRBV12-3/TRBV12-4
j_call: TRBJ2-5
clone_size: -
d_call: -
cdr3_aa: ASSLEGETQY

v_call: TRBV6-2/TRBV6-3
j_call: TRBJ2-2
clone_size: -
d_call: -
cdr3_aa: ASSYVAQTAGELF

v_call: TRBV4-1
j_call: TRBJ2-5
clone_size: few
d_call: -
cdr3_aa: ASSRSTRWETQY

v_call: TRBV7-9
j_call: TRBJ2-7
clone_size: -
d_call: -
cdr3_aa: ASSLDIYEQY

v_call: TRBV6-5
j_call: TRBJ2-2
clone_size: -
d_call: TRBD1
cdr3_aa: ASSPDRVGTGELF

v_call: TRBV11-2
j_call: TRBJ2-5
clone_size: -
d_call: TRBD1
cdr3_aa: ARSPTSGQEGGTQY

v_call: TRBV9
j_call: TRBJ2-2
clone_size: -
d_call: -
cdr3_aa: ASSTGSGELF

v_call: TRBV6-1
j_call: TRBJ1-1
clone_size: -
d_call: -
cdr3_aa: ASSVMAGVFEAF

v_call: TRBV7-9
j_call: TRBJ1-5
clone_size: -
d_call: -
cdr3_aa: ASSGSYSNQPQH

v_call: TRBV5-1
j_call: TRBJ2-1
clone_size: -
d_call: -
cdr3_aa: ASSLVGGSSYNEQF

v_call: TRBV27
j_call: TRBJ2-7
clone_size: few
d_call: -
cdr3_aa: ASSLPGHRGEQY

v_call: TRBV20-1
j_call: TRBJ2-5
clone_size: many
d_call: -
cdr3_aa: SASEGGVQETQY

v_call: TRBV7-6
j_call: TRBJ1-4
clone_size: few
d_call: -
cdr3_aa: ASSFEGEKLF

v_call: TRBV5-5
j_call: TRBJ1-1
clone_size: few
d_call: TRBD1
cdr3_aa: ASSSSGTGWTEAF

v_call: TRBV7-2
j_call: TRBJ2-5
clone_size: many
d_call: TRBD1
cdr3_aa: ASSWKDRPI

v_call: TRBV4-1
j_call: TRBJ2-1
clone_size: -
d_call: -
cdr3_aa: ASRRTDSYNEQF

v_call: TRBV10-3
j_call: TRBJ1-1
clone_size: -
d_call: -
cdr3_aa: AISEWGPGEAF

v_call: TRBV4-1
j_call: TRBJ2-1
clone_size: -
d_call: -
cdr3_aa: ASSLPRGGEQF

v_call: TRBV7-2
j_call: TRBJ1-2
clone_size: -
d_call: -
cdr3_aa: ASSLDRGSHYGYT

v_call: TRBV7-2
j_call: TRBJ2-3
clone_size: few
d_call: -
cdr3_aa: ASSLFLSEQADTQY

v_call: TRBV6-5
j_call: TRBJ2-3
clone_size: -
d_call: -
cdr3_aa: ASSYLTSTDTQY

v_call: TRBV6-4
j_call: TRBJ2-3
clone_size: -
d_call: -
cdr3_aa: ASSAQGASTDTQY

v_call: TRBV12-3/TRBV12-4
j_call: TRBJ2-7
clone_size: -
d_call: TRBD1
cdr3_aa: ASSVTGYEQY

v_call: TRBV21-1
j_call: TRBJ2-7
clone_size: -
d_call: -
cdr3_aa: ASSYDLSDRGEQY

v_call: TRBV7-8
j_call: TRBJ2-7
clone_size: few
d_call: -
cdr3_aa: ASSPQGANEQY

v_call: TRBV4-1
j_call: TRBJ2-7
clone_size: many
d_call: -
cdr3_aa: ASSQDWGTPHEQY

v_call: TRBV7-9
j_call: TRBJ2-5
clone_size: few
d_call: -
cdr3_aa: ASRPETQY

v_call: TRBV15
j_call: TRBJ2-1
clone_size: -
d_call: TRBD1
cdr3_aa: ATSRDRDRGNNEQF

v_call: TRBV6-5
j_call: TRBJ2-2
clone_size: -
d_call: -
cdr3_aa: ASSYQGDGELF

v_call: TRBV5-6
j_call: TRBJ2-5
clone_size: few
d_call: -
cdr3_aa: ASSLDSGPGTQY

v_call: TRBV4-2
j_call: TRBJ2-2
clone_size: -
d_call: TRBD2
cdr3_aa: ASSQEGRENTGELF

v_call: TRBV15
j_call: TRBJ2-5
clone_size: -
d_call: -
cdr3_aa: ATSGTGGPFPPETQY

v_call: TRBV7-2
j_call: TRBJ2-5
clone_size: -
d_call: -
cdr3_aa: ASSRAPTPQETQY

v_call: TRBV15
j_call: TRBJ2-3
clone_size: few
d_call: TRBD1
cdr3_aa: ATSRDRGGGTDTQY

v_call: TRBV4-3
j_call: TRBJ1-1
clone_size: -
d_call: -
cdr3_aa: ASSQDGQGITEAF

v_call: TRBV9
j_call: TRBJ2-3
clone_size: few
d_call: TRBD2
cdr3_aa: ASSAGEGLAGDTQY

v_call: TRBV7-9
j_call: TRBJ2-5
clone_size: -
d_call: -
cdr3_aa: ASSFEGTLQETQY

v_call: TRBV10-3
j_call: TRBJ2-7
clone_size: -
d_call: -
cdr3_aa: ATGRGRYEQY

v_call: TRBV13
j_call: TRBJ2-1
clone_size: -
d_call: TRBD2
cdr3_aa: ASSSPGTSGGDEQF

v_call: TRBV9
j_call: TRBJ2-5
clone_size: -
d_call: TRBD1
cdr3_aa: ASSSTGFGETQY

v_call: TRBV21-1
j_call: TRBJ2-1
clone_size: few
d_call: -
cdr3_aa: ASSKACPSGGRNEQF

v_call: TRBV29-1
j_call: TRBJ2-1
clone_size: -
d_call: -
cdr3_aa: SVVGPKEEQF

v_call: TRBV7-3
j_call: TRBJ2-1
clone_size: -
d_call: TRBD1
cdr3_aa: ASSPGQGIIEQF